These 25 T cell receptor beta chains share one sample of origin, sequenced in a study of T-cell memory formation after mild COVID-19. Each CDR3 protein gets one entry after TCRdb re-called the 5' RACE reads with MiXCR. The table lists 180,000 or so distinct CDR3 sequences, about 9.9% of them singletons. The sequencing input was PBMCs or a T cell subset sorted from them (not recorded which). These TCRs come from a man between 18 and 35 years old who had mild COVID-19 (a few samples of this study predate the infection). Cell type and time point are not known.

The chain joins TRBV7-2 to TRBJ1-3; TRBD1 matches at 8 bases. The V gene's germline CDR1 is SGHTA and CDR2 FQGNSA. The CDR3 loop spans 16 amino acids. The V and J ends lost 4 bases and 0 bases, in that order; junction bases with no gene match: 5. As DNA, the CDR3 is TGTGCCAGCAGCTGGACAGGGCAGCTCTCTGGAAACACCATATATTTT. It is translated as CASSWTGQLSGNTIYF. The full variable domain, with the rest looked up from reference TRBV7-2 and TRBJ1-3, is GAGVSQSPSNKVTEKGKDVELRCDPISGHTALYWYRQSLGQGLEFLIYFQGNSAPDKSGLPSDRFSAERTGGSVSTLTIQRTQQEDSAVYLCASSWTGQLSGNTIYFGEGSWLTVV.

This clonotype was recorded a few times. The rearrangement links TRBV6-4 to TRBJ1-2; a possible D gene is TRBD1 (6 bases). The CDR3 is 12 amino acids. Germline V lookup: CDR1 MRHNA, CDR2 SNTAGT. With 11 bases removed from V and 4 bases from J, the gap between germline ends came to 14 bases. The CDR3 DNA reads TGTGCCGGAACAGGGATAATCTATGGCTACACCTTC. As protein: CAGTGIIYGYTF.

V usage is TRBV5-6 and J usage is TRBJ1-1; TRBD1 matches 8 bases. The CDR3 length is 14 residues. Trimming at V came to 0 bases and at J to 11 bases, leaving 9 bases not matched to a gene. Germline CDR1 and CDR2: SGHDT and YYEEEE. As DNA, the CDR3 is TGTGCCAGCAGCTTGGGACAGGGGACGGGTTACGCTTTCTTT. Residues: CASSLGQGTGYAFF.

CDR3 sequence (DNA): TGTGCCAGCAGGGGTTCTGGACAGGGAGGAAATGAGCAGTTCTTC. It specifies CASRGSGQGGNEQFF. This chain joins TRBV9 and TRBJ2-1; TRBD1 matches at 8 bases. With V trimmed by 5 bases and J by 7 bases, 11 bases remained unmatched. The V gene's germline CDR1 is SGDLS and CDR2 YYNGEE. The CDR3 covers 15 residues.

The genes are TRBV27 and TRBJ1-5; unclear D gene. Trimming cost V 6 bases and J 6 bases, with 18 bases left between them. The CDR3 has 15 residues. Per the germline V gene, CDR1 is MNHEY and CDR2 is SMNVEV (reference sequence). CDR3 sequence: CASRTLKVGGQPQHF. CDR3 DNA sequence: TGTGCCAGCAGGACGCTTAAGGTCGGAGGTCAGCCCCAGCATTTT.

This chain links TRBV5-1 with TRBJ2-3, with TRBD1 matching 7 bases. The CDR3 has 15 residues. J lost 6 bases, V lost 6 bases, and 13 bases had no gene match. Per the germline V gene, CDR1 is SGHRS and CDR2 is YFSETQ. The CDR3 sequence is CASTAKTGPQDTQYF. Written as DNA, the CDR3 is TGCGCCAGCACCGCCAAGACAGGGCCTCAGGATACGCAGTATTTT. The variable domain in full, completed from reference TRBV5-1 and TRBJ2-3, reads KAGVTQTPRYLIKTRGQQVTLSCSPISGHRSVSWYQQTPGQGLQFLFEYFSETQRNKGNFPGRFSGRQFSNSRSEMNVSTLELGDSALYLCASTAKTGPQDTQYFGPGTRLTVL.

This chain joins TRBV7-9 and TRBJ2-7; TRBD1 might be the D (5 bases). CDR3 size: 14 residues. Trimming took off 1 base at V and 4 bases at J, with 11 bases between the two ends. From germline, CDR1 is SEHNR and CDR2 FQNEAQ (reference sequence). The CDR3 loop reads CASSLGPGRYEQYF. In nucleotides, the CDR3 is TGTGCCAGCAGCTTAGGCCCAGGGCGTTACGAGCAGTACTTC.

This clonotype turned up a few times. The gene calls are TRBV6-6 and TRBJ2-7; D is unresolved. Germline CDR1 reads MNHNY; CDR2 reads SVGAGI (reference sequence). The length of the CDR3 is 12 residues. The V end lost 2 bases, the J end lost 5 bases, and 7 bases lay between the germline ends. CDR3 in DNA: TGTGCCAGCAGTTACCGGGTCCACGAGCAGTACTTC. Translating it yields CASSYRVHEQYF.

The rearrangement links TRBV6-2 or TRBV6-3 to TRBJ1-5; D unresolved. V lost 2 bases to trimming and J lost 5 bases, with 4 bases between them. The germline V gene has CDR1 MNHEY and CDR2 SVGEGT. The CDR3 totals 12 residues. This CDR3 reads CASSYRYQPQHF. The CDR3 bases are TGTGCCAGCAGTTACCGGTATCAGCCCCAGCATTTT.

This clonotype was recorded a few times. The chain links TRBV15 to TRBJ1-1; TRBD1 is a possible D gene (5 bases). Trimming shortened V by 3 bases and J by 5 bases, and 7 bases separated the two germline ends. The CDR3 contains 12 residues. CDR1 is LNHNV and CDR2 is YYDKDF in the germline V gene (reference sequence). CDR3 sequence reads: CATSRRGTEAFF. CDR3 sequence (DNA): TGTGCCACCAGCAGGAGGGGAACTGAAGCTTTCTTT.

This clonotype has more than one count but fewer than ten. The gene calls are TRBV28 and TRBJ2-1; 10 bases align to TRBD1. J gave up 7 bases and V 6 bases, and 15 bases lay outside the gene matches. The germline V gene encodes CDR1 MDHEN and CDR2 SYDVKM. This CDR3 spans 17 amino acids. CDR3 nucleotides: TGTGCCAGCAGCACTCCGGGACAGGGGAGGGGCAGGAATGAGCAGTTCTTC. Amino acid sequence: CASSTPGQGRGRNEQFF.

Only a few counts were recorded for this clonotype. As DNA, the CDR3 is TGTGCCAGCAGTTTGGGGACTCGGCCCAATGGCTACACCTTC. Its protein is CASSLGTRPNGYTF. This chain links TRBV28 with TRBJ1-2; maybe TRBD1 (5 bases). The CDR3 sequence is 14 residues long. Trimming took 3 bases from V and 6 from J, leaving 14 bases between them. Germline V lookup: CDR1 MDHEN, CDR2 SYDVKM.

The chain is built from TRBV4-3 and TRBJ2-2, with D perhaps matching TRBD2 (6 bases). The V and J ends lost 1 base and 3 bases respectively, with 9 bases between them. The germline gives CDR1 LGHNA, CDR2 YSLEER. The CDR3 has 15 amino acids. The CDR3 reads CASSQGWGDTGELFF. The CDR3 DNA reads as TGCGCCAGCAGCCAAGGTTGGGGGGACACCGGGGAGCTGTTTTTT.

In this sample, this clonotype turned up a few times. V gene TRBV7-9 combines with J gene TRBJ1-4; no reliable D call. This CDR3 has 14 amino acids. Germline V lookup: CDR1 SEHNR, CDR2 FQNEAQ (reference sequence). The V end was cut by 5 bases, the J end by 4 bases, with 11 bases between. The CDR3: CASSQTPNNEKLFF. CDR3 nucleotide sequence: TGTGCCAGCAGCCAGACACCGAATAATGAAAAACTGTTTTTT.

This clonotype occurred a few times. The CDR3 DNA follows: TGTGCCAGCAGCGGACAATGGACTAGCGGGGGACAATCCAAATACGAGCAGTACTTC. It specifies CASSGQWTSGGQSKYEQYF. The V call is TRBV11-2, the J call TRBJ2-7, with 13 bases identical to TRBD2. The CDR3 extends over 19 amino acids. The V segment lost 5 bases and the J segment 4 bases; nucleotides outside the gene matches: 17. CDR1 SGHAT and CDR2 FQNNGV come from the germline V gene. The full variable domain, with the rest looked up from reference TRBV11-2 and TRBJ2-7, is EAGVAQSPRYKIIEKRQSVAFWCNPISGHATLYWYQQILGQGPKLLIQFQNNGVVDDSQLPKDRFSAERLKGVDSTLKIQPAKLEDSAVYLCASSGQWTSGGQSKYEQYFGPGTRLTVT.

This clonotype was seen more than once but under ten times. The CDR3, as DNA: TGCAGTGCTCTTGAGGGGACAGGCGTTAATGGCTACACCTTC. It specifies CSALEGTGVNGYTF. The chain recombines TRBV20-1 with TRBJ1-2; 8 bases map to TRBD1. The germline V gene has CDR1 DFQATT and CDR2 SNEGSKA (reference sequence). CDR3 length equals 14 residues. V lost 5 bases to trimming and J lost 6 bases; unmatched junction nucleotides: 11.

The chain is built from TRBV11-3 and TRBJ2-3; D not resolved. CDR1 and CDR2 from the germline V gene are SGHNT and YENEEA. This CDR3 spans 13 amino acids. V lost 8 bases and J 0 bases, leaving 9 bases between the germline ends. The CDR3 nucleotides are TGTGCCAGCTCGGCGACTAGCACAGATACGCAGTATTTT. Protein sequence: CASSATSTDTQYF. Full variable domain (rest looked up from reference TRBV11-3 and TRBJ2-3): EAGVVQSPRYKIIEKKQPVAFWCNPISGHNTLYWYLQNLGQGPELLIRYENEEAVDDSQLPKDRFSAERLKGVDSTLKIQPAELGDSAVYLCASSATSTDTQYFGPGTRLTVL.

This clonotype was observed a few times. The chain uses TRBV5-1 and TRBJ2-3; 8 bases are a match to TRBD1. Trimming at V came to 4 bases and at J to 2 bases, leaving 9 bases not matched to a gene. This CDR3 region has 16 residues. Germline V gives CDR1 SGHRS, CDR2 YFSETQ. CDR3 amino acids: CASSVVRDRNTDTQYF. The DNA for the CDR3 is TGCGCCAGCAGCGTCGTCCGGGACAGGAACACAGATACGCAGTATTTT.

The chain uses TRBV12-3 or TRBV12-4 and TRBJ2-3, with a tentative D call TRBD1 (6 bases). The CDR3 covers 15 residues. Trimming left V 3 bases short and J 1 base short, with 11 bases between. The DNA for the CDR3 is TGTGCCAGCAGTTTGGACCGGACAGGCACAGATACGCAGTATTTT. Its translation: CASSLDRTGTDTQYF.

This clonotype was seen a handful of times. The rearrangement joins TRBV6-6 to TRBJ2-2; no firm D call. The CDR3 extends over 15 amino acids. CDR1 is MNHNY and CDR2 is SVGAGI in the germline V gene (reference sequence). Trimming stripped 2 bases from V and 5 bases from J, with 12 bases between. The chain's CDR3 is CASSYPLSGTGELFF. CDR3 DNA sequence: TGTGCCAGCAGTTACCCCCTCTCTGGAACCGGGGAGCTGTTTTTT.

This CDR3 is CASSPGSPLHF. The CDR3 DNA sequence: TGTGCCAGCAGCCCGGGTTCACCCCTCCACTTT. The chain recombines TRBV7-2 with TRBJ1-6; no firm D call. Germline V gene lookup returns CDR1 SGHTA and CDR2 FQGNSA. This CDR3 spans 11 amino acids. V lost 5 bases to trimming and J lost 9 bases, with 5 bases between them.

This clonotype was recorded at least ten times. The rearrangement joins TRBV5-1 to TRBJ2-1, with TRBD2 matching over 7 bases. CDR1 is SGHRS and CDR2 is YFSETQ in the germline V gene. Trimming took 4 bases from V and 3 from J; bases not matched to a gene: 7. This CDR3 is built from 15 residues. CDR3 sequence: CASSPSSGVYNEQFF. The CDR3 nucleotides read TGCGCCAGCAGCCCCTCCAGCGGGGTCTACAATGAGCAGTTCTTC.

The chain combines TRBV5-1 with TRBJ2-3; tentatively, D is TRBD1 (6 bases). The CDR3 extends over 13 amino acids. V lost 5 bases and J lost 8, with 15 bases in between. Germline loops: CDR1 SGHRS, CDR2 YFSETQ. CDR3 sequence reads: CASSRTGQGTQYF. In nucleotides, the CDR3 is TGCGCCAGCAGTCGCACAGGGCAGGGTACGCAGTATTTT. The complete variable domain, with remaining parts taken from reference TRBV5-1 and TRBJ2-3, reads KAGVTQTPRYLIKTRGQQVTLSCSPISGHRSVSWYQQTPGQGLQFLFEYFSETQRNKGNFPGRFSGRQFSNSRSEMNVSTLELGDSALYLCASSRTGQGTQYFGPGTRLTVL.

This clonotype has more than one count but fewer than ten. This sequence joins TRBV11-2 and TRBJ2-2, with no clear D. Germline assignment: CDR1 SGHAT and CDR2 FQNNGV. V shed 7 bases and J shed 2 bases, with 8 bases lying between them. CDR3 length: 13 amino acids. The CDR3: CASKDGNTGELFF. For the CDR3, the DNA is TGTGCCAGCAAGGACGGTAACACCGGGGAGCTGTTTTTT.

This chain uses TRBV6-5 with TRBJ1-4, with a tentative D call TRBD1 (6 bases). CDR3 length equals 17 residues. V was pared by 0 bases and J by 2 bases, with 13 bases between. Germline V gene sequence: CDR1 MNHEY, CDR2 SVGAGI. The DNA for the CDR3 is TGTGCCAGCAGTTACTCTCTGACTGGGGGCACTAATGAAAAACTGTTTTTT. It is translated as CASSYSLTGGTNEKLFF.